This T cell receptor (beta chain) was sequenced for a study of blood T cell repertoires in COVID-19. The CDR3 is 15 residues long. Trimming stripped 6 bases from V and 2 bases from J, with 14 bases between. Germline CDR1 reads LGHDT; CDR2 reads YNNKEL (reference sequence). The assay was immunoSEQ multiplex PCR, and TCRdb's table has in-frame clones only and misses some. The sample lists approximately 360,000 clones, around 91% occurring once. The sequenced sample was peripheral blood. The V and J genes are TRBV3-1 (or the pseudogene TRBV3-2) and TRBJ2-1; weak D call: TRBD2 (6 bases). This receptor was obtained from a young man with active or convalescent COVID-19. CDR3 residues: CASRLEAGTYNEQFF. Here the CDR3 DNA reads TGTGCCAGCAGGTTGGAGGCGGGAACCTACAATGAGCAGTTCTTC.